The 30 T cell receptor beta chains in this list originate from one sample, sequenced in a study of cytomegalovirus exposure and HLA in healthy donors. The PCR ran on 60 Vbeta and 13 Jbeta primers. The method was immunoSEQ multiplex PCR; TCRdb's version includes in-frame clones alone and lacks a portion of them. The sample holds 200,000 to 300,000 clones, approximately 84% seen once. Sequencing input: PBMCs. These receptors all come from a woman aged 40 to 50 in good health and CMV-seropositive.

This clone has a handful of counts. Germline is not matched at one junction end, which may reflect a read error. This chain connects TRBV7-9 to TRBJ2-7; 10 nucleotides line up with TRBD1. This CDR3 has 12 residues. CDR1 is SEHNR and CDR2 is FQNEAQ in the germline V gene (reference sequence). The CDR3 reads CSSSWDRGSQYF. CDR3 in DNA: TGTTCCAGCAGCTGGGACAGGGGCTCGCAGTACTTC.

The V call is TRBV9, the J call TRBJ1-2; D not certain. CDR1 is SGDLS and CDR2 is YYNGEE in the germline V gene. V lost 5 bases and J lost 5, with 13 bases in between. The CDR3 spans 13 residues. Written as DNA, the CDR3 is TGTGCCAGCAGTGCCCCCTCCGAGTATGGCTACACCTTC. This encodes CASSAPSEYGYTF.

This chain uses TRBV4-3 with TRBJ1-1; D gene unclear. Germline CDR1 reads LGHNA; CDR2 reads YSLEER. CDR3 size: 15 residues. With 0 bases removed from V and 4 bases from J, the gap between germline ends came to 12 bases. In nucleotides, the CDR3 is TGCGCCAGCAGCCAAGATGTTCGGGGAATCACTGAAGCTTTCTTT. This codes for CASSQDVRGITEAFF.

This clone came up a few times. V usage is TRBV6-1 and J usage is TRBJ1-1, with D maybe TRBD1 (5 bases). Germline CDR1 MNHNS, CDR2 SASEGT. The CDR3 covers 14 residues. The V gene lost 1 base and the J gene lost 10 bases, with 16 bases spanning the gap. In DNA form, the CDR3 reads TGTGCCAGCAGTGAAGAATGGGGATTTACAGGAGCTTTCTTT. Amino acids: CASSEEWGFTGAFF.

The J gene is TRBJ2-7, the V gene TRBV19; 9 bases are a match to TRBD2. CDR3 length equals 16 residues. CDR1 is LNHDA and CDR2 is SQIVND in the germline V gene (reference sequence). J was trimmed by 4 bases and V by 3 bases; bases with no gene match: 10. The CDR3 DNA reads TGTGCCAGTAGTATTAGCGGGACTAGCTTCGAGTACGAGCAGTACTTC. Its translation: CASSISGTSFEYEQYF.

This clone has just one count. The chain links TRBV5-6 to TRBJ1-6; D is perhaps TRBD1 (5 bases). This CDR3 is 15 amino acids long. Germline V gene sequence: CDR1 SGHDT, CDR2 YYEEEE. Deletions cut 4 bases from V and 1 base from J, with 9 bases between. As DNA, the CDR3 is TGTGCCAGCAGCATGACAGAATCCTATAATTCACCCCTCCACTTT. Translating gives CASSMTESYNSPLHF.

The chain uses TRBV5-1 and TRBJ1-1; D gene unclear. The CDR3 contains 14 residues. V shed 0 bases and J shed 1 base, with 7 bases lying between them. Germline CDR1 reads SGHRS; CDR2 reads YFSETQ. CDR3 in amino acids: CASSLGGGNTEAFF. The CDR3 DNA reads as TGCGCCAGCAGCTTGGGGGGAGGGAACACTGAAGCTTTCTTT.

This sequence joins TRBV10-3 and TRBJ2-7, with D tentatively TRBD1 (6 bases). CDR1 and CDR2 (germline): ENHRY, SYGVKD. The CDR3 sequence is 14 residues long. Trimming stripped 3 bases from V and 2 bases from J, with 11 bases between. CDR3 residues: CAISESNRAYEQYF. In nucleotides, the CDR3 is TGTGCCATCAGTGAATCTAACAGGGCCTACGAGCAGTACTTC.

The chain joins TRBV7-9 to TRBJ1-3, with D perhaps TRBD1 (5 bases). V was pared by 5 bases and J by 2 bases, with 13 bases between. The CDR3 contains 15 residues. Germline-derived CDR1 and CDR2 are SEHNR and FQNEAQ (reference sequence). CDR3 coding DNA: TGTGCCAGCAGCCCAACGTCGGGGGCTGGAAACACCATATATTTT. Translation gives CASSPTSGAGNTIYF.

V is TRBV29-1 and J is TRBJ1-4, with TRBD1 matching 8 bases. This CDR3 comprises 15 residues. The V segment lost 7 bases and the J segment 3 bases; nucleotides outside the gene matches: 10. Germline CDR1 SQVTM, CDR2 ANQGSEA. CDR3 DNA sequence: TGCAGCGCTGGGACAGGCAAGGGGTCTAATGAAAAACTGTTTTTT. Translating gives CSAGTGKGSNEKLFF. The full variable domain, completed using reference TRBV29-1 and TRBJ1-4, is SAVISQKPSRDICQRGTSLTIQCQVDSQVTMMFWYRQQPGQSLTLIATANQGSEATYESGFVIDKFPISRPNLTFSTLTVSNMSPEDSSIYLCSAGTGKGSNEKLFFGSGTQLSVL.

This clone was seen once. The CDR3 nucleotides are TGTGCCAGCAGTGATGAGGGGGGGTTCGGTGGTGAGCAGTTCTTC. Its protein product is CASSDEGGFGGEQFF. The chain couples TRBV6-1 to TRBJ2-1, with a weak D call TRBD2 (7 bases). The V gene lost 3 bases and the J gene lost 9 bases, with 18 bases spanning the gap. Germline V CDR1 and CDR2: MNHNS, SASEGT. The CDR3 totals 15 residues.

This clone turned up a few times. The chain recombines TRBV11-2 with TRBJ2-7; a possible D gene is TRBD2 (6 bases). CDR1 and CDR2 from the germline V gene are SGHAT and FQNNGV. V was cut by 2 bases and J by 4 bases, with 12 bases left in between. This CDR3 has 14 amino acids. CDR3 DNA sequence: TGTGCCAGCAGCTTATTGGCCCGGGAGTACGAGCAGTACTTC. This translates into CASSLLAREYEQYF.

The chain employs TRBV27 and TRBJ2-2, with D unresolved. V dropped 5 bases and J dropped 3 bases, with 4 bases sitting between them. The CDR3 is 12 amino acids. Germline CDR1 MNHEY, CDR2 SMNVEV (reference sequence). CDR3 coding DNA: TGTGCCAGCAGTCCCTACACCGGGGAGCTGTTTTTT. The encoded protein is CASSPYTGELFF.

This chain connects TRBV11-3 to TRBJ2-2, with D possibly TRBD2 on 6 matching bases. Germline loops: CDR1 SGHNT, CDR2 YENEEA. This CDR3 is built from 14 residues. V gave up 1 base and J gave up 6 bases, with 9 bases separating them. CDR3 region: CASSLGGDPGELFF. CDR3 nucleotides: TGTGCCAGCAGCTTAGGGGGGGACCCCGGGGAGCTGTTTTTT.

Only one count was recorded for this clone. The J gene is TRBJ2-7, the V gene TRBV7-2; D is unresolved. The CDR3 covers 13 residues. Germline CDR1 reads SGHTA; CDR2 reads FQGNSA. V lost 5 bases and J 0 bases, leaving 8 bases between the germline ends. CDR3 residues: CASSIPGSYEQYF. The CDR3 DNA follows: TGTGCCAGCAGCATACCAGGCTCCTACGAGCAGTACTTC.

V and J are TRBV15 and TRBJ2-1, with 10 positions matching TRBD1. V dropped 0 bases and J dropped 4; count of bases not matched to a gene: 3. The CDR3 spans 16 residues. Germline loops: CDR1 LNHNV, CDR2 YYDKDF (reference sequence). CDR3 sequence: CATSRDQGQGYNEQFF. In DNA, the CDR3 is TGTGCCACCAGCAGAGATCAGGGACAGGGGTACAATGAGCAGTTCTTC.

J is TRBJ2-1 and V is TRBV28, with a tentative D call TRBD2 (5 bases). Per the germline V gene, CDR1 is MDHEN and CDR2 is SYDVKM. Deletions cut 6 bases from V and 8 bases from J, with 11 bases between. CDR3 length: 12 amino acids. This CDR3 reads CASSGGFDEQFF. Here the CDR3 DNA reads TGTGCCAGCAGCGGAGGCTTCGATGAGCAGTTCTTC.

The chain is built from TRBV7-7 and TRBJ2-1, with TRBD2 matching 10 bases. This CDR3 comprises 15 residues. Germline V gene sequence: CDR1 SSHAT, CDR2 FNYEAQ (reference sequence). Losses at the gene ends were 1 base for V and 5 bases for J; bases not matched to a gene: 2. The CDR3 nucleotides read TGTGCCAGCAGCTTAGGGACTAGCGGTAACAATGAGCAGTTCTTC. Amino acids: CASSLGTSGNNEQFF.

This clone has a single count. The chain links TRBV2 to TRBJ2-7; D perhaps matches TRBD2 (6 bases). This CDR3 spans 14 amino acids. Trimming took off 5 bases at V and 0 bases at J, with 11 bases between the two ends. From germline, CDR1 is SNHLY and CDR2 FYNNEI. The CDR3: CASSPGGFSYEQYF. In DNA, the CDR3 is TGTGCCAGCAGTCCCGGAGGGTTCTCCTACGAGCAGTACTTC.

This chain links TRBV13 with TRBJ1-1, with D possibly matching TRBD1 (5 bases). There are 16 residues in the CDR3. Germline CDR1 reads PRHDT; CDR2 reads FYEKMQ (reference sequence). Trimming removed 2 bases from V and 1 base from J, with 14 bases in between. This CDR3 reads CASSLRAGTKNTEAFF. CDR3 nucleotide sequence: TGTGCCAGCAGCTTAAGGGCCGGGACTAAGAACACTGAAGCTTTCTTT.

This clone has just a few counts. The chain recombines TRBV19 with TRBJ2-7; 9 nucleotides line up with TRBD1. Germline values: CDR1 LNHDA, CDR2 SQIVND (reference sequence). The CDR3 extends over 16 amino acids. V was pared by 3 bases and J by 2 bases, with 8 bases of the junction left unmatched. The CDR3 sequence is CASSISTGTGTYEQYF. The CDR3 DNA follows: TGTGCCAGTAGTATTTCCACCGGGACAGGGACCTACGAGCAGTACTTC.

The chain couples TRBV18 to TRBJ1-5; 8 bases align to TRBD1. This CDR3 is built from 12 residues. CDR1 is KGHSH, CDR2 LQKENI, per germline. V lost 10 bases and J lost 5; bases outside the gene matches: 4. CDR3 protein: CATGQGDQPQHF. DNA for the CDR3: TGTGCCACCGGACAGGGCGATCAGCCCCAGCATTTT.

The chain has TRBV11-1 and TRBJ2-1; 7 bases are shared with TRBD2. There are 15 residues in the CDR3. After removal of 5 bases from V and 9 bases from J, the junction contained 13 bases not matched to a gene. CDR1 and CDR2 (germline): SGHAT, FQDESV (reference sequence). CDR3 coding DNA: TGTGCCAGCAGCCGACGGGAGGCCCGGGGAAGTGAGCAGTTCTTC. Translation gives CASSRREARGSEQFF.

This clone occurred a few times. The chain carries TRBV6-1 and TRBJ1-2; D is perhaps TRBD1 (5 bases). V was trimmed by 6 bases and J by 6 bases, leaving 17 bases between them. The CDR3 sequence is 14 residues long. Germline CDR1 MNHNS, CDR2 SASEGT. The CDR3 loop is CASRDIPLSHGYTF. The CDR3, as DNA: TGTGCCAGCAGGGACATCCCTCTATCCCATGGCTACACCTTC.

The chain employs TRBV14 and TRBJ1-3, with D tentatively TRBD1 (6 bases). The CDR3 covers 15 residues. Germline V gene lookup returns CDR1 SGHDN and CDR2 FVKESK. Trimming took 3 bases from V and 4 from J, leaving 13 bases between them. The DNA of the CDR3 is TGTGCCAGCAGCCATCAGGGGATCTTGGGAAACACCATATATTTT. Translated, it gives CASSHQGILGNTIYF.

This chain's CDR3 is CASDSSRLYNEQFF. As DNA, the CDR3 is TGTGCCAGCGACTCTAGCAGACTCTACAATGAGCAGTTCTTC. The rearrangement joins TRBV13 to TRBJ2-1; tentative D call: TRBD2 (5 bases). This CDR3 comprises 14 residues. Germline CDR1 and CDR2: PRHDT and FYEKMQ (reference sequence). With 8 bases removed from V and 3 bases from J, the gap between germline ends came to 14 bases.

The V gene is TRBV7-9, the J gene TRBJ2-7, with 10 bases identical to TRBD2. Germline CDR1 reads SEHNR; CDR2 reads FQNEAQ (reference sequence). The J segment lost 5 bases and the V segment lost 1 base, leaving 5 bases of the junction unmatched. The CDR3 is 15 amino acids. CDR3: CASSLGLAGDDEQYF. The DNA for the CDR3 is TGTGCCAGCAGCTTAGGGCTAGCGGGAGACGACGAGCAGTACTTC.

The V gene is TRBV28, the J gene TRBJ2-1; the match to TRBD2 covers 7 bases. Germline CDR1 and CDR2: MDHEN and SYDVKM. J was trimmed by 0 bases and V by 6 bases; bases with no gene match: 8. This CDR3 has 16 amino acids. The CDR3 DNA reads TGTGCCAGCAGCAGAAGCGGGGCAAGCTCCTACAATGAGCAGTTCTTC. Protein: CASSRSGASSYNEQFF.

The chain combines TRBV19 with TRBJ2-5; 10 bases align to TRBD1. The DNA end lines up better with TRBJ2-7; the J call may be wrong. Germline values: CDR1 LNHDA, CDR2 SQIVND (reference sequence). The CDR3 runs to 16 residues. Here the CDR3 DNA reads TGTGCCAGTAGTATCCATTTGGACAGGGGGTTTGACGAGCAGTACTTC. Its protein is CASSIHLDRGFDEQYF.

This chain's CDR3 is CAISDGVSTDTQYF. The CDR3 DNA reads as TGTGCCATCAGTGACGGGGTTAGCACAGATACGCAGTATTTT. The chain has TRBV10-3 and TRBJ2-3, with D maybe TRBD2 (5 bases). V was pared by 3 bases and J by 0 bases, with 7 bases between. CDR1 and CDR2 from the germline V gene are ENHRY and SYGVKD. The CDR3 is made up of 14 amino acids.